This TCR beta chain was identified in a study of T cell responses to AZD1222 COVID-19 vaccine. Notes on this clone: As yet, its antigen is unknown.

Study-level findings and limits: Donors were largely white British and mainly female; clonal diversity was possibly underestimated. Dominant at 160-218 and 743-854, vaccine-associated CD4 TCRs also spanned spike.

This CDR3 is 14 amino acids long. Germline V CDR1 and CDR2: LNHDA, SQIVND (reference sequence). Trimming pared 5 bases from V and 4 bases from J, leaving 14 bases between. Here immunoSEQ multiplex PCR was the method, and the copy in TCRdb shows in-frame clones only, minus some. The sample holds fewer than 200,000 clones; over 80% are singletons and the top ten take 10%. This chain uses TRBV19 with TRBJ1-2; the D gene is possibly TRBD1 (6 bases). The clonotype comes from an adult in good health. The specimen comprised peripheral blood, sampled on day 0 of AZD1222 vaccination. CDR3 bases: TGTGCCAGTAGTCCCCTGGTAGGGGGCTATGGCTACACCTTC. The encoded protein is CASSPLVGGYGYTF.